Each of the 10 T cell receptor beta chains below was sequenced from the same sample in a study of identical twins. A single record per CDR3 protein comes from TCRdb applying MiXCR to the 5' RACE reads. The data contain 420,000 or so distinct CDR3 sequences, around a sixth of them singletons. Input material: naive T cells sorted from blood. These receptors were collected from a man aged 50 or older in good health.

This chain connects TRBV7-9 to TRBJ2-5; D call uncertain. CDR1 is SEHNR, CDR2 FQNEAQ, per germline (reference sequence). V was pared by 5 bases and J by 5 bases, with 9 bases between. CDR3 length: 12 residues. CDR3 coding DNA: TGTGCCAGCAGCCCCCACGGGGAGACCCAGTACTTC. It encodes CASSPHGETQYF.

The rearrangement uses TRBV27 and TRBJ1-3; 9 bases match TRBD1. The length of the CDR3 is 14 residues. Germline assignment: CDR1 MNHEY and CDR2 SMNVEV (reference sequence). J was trimmed by 8 bases and V by 5 bases; bases with no gene match: 7. The CDR3 protein is CASSPGQGGYTIYF. Written as DNA, the CDR3 is TGTGCCAGCAGTCCGGGACAGGGCGGTTACACCATATATTTT.

In its sample, this clonotype was seen many times. The rearrangement links TRBV28 to TRBJ2-2, with 7 bases aligning to TRBD2. Germline CDR1 reads MDHEN; CDR2 reads SYDVKM. The CDR3 length is 15 residues. V gave up 1 base and J gave up 8 bases; unmatched junction bases: 7. The DNA of the CDR3 is TGTGCCAGCAGTTTATCAGGCGGCGGGGGAGGGGAGCTGTTTTTT. Translation: CASSLSGGGGGELFF.

The V gene is TRBV5-1, the J gene TRBJ2-5, with 14 bases aligning to TRBD2. Per germline, CDR1 SGHRS and CDR2 YFSETQ. Trimming removed 4 bases from V and 2 bases from J; junction bases left unmatched: 7. This CDR3 spans 17 amino acids. The DNA of the CDR3 is TGCGCCAGCAGCGAGACGACTAGCGGGGGGGCTCAAGAGACCCAGTACTTC. Translation: CASSETTSGGAQETQYF. Supplemented by reference TRBV5-1 and TRBJ2-5, the full variable domain reads KAGVTQTPRYLIKTRGQQVTLSCSPISGHRSVSWYQQTPGQGLQFLFEYFSETQRNKGNFPGRFSGRQFSNSRSEMNVSTLELGDSALYLCASSETTSGGAQETQYFGPGTRLLVL.

This clonotype was found many times. The chain joins TRBV20-1 to TRBJ2-1; no firm D call. The length of the CDR3 is 16 residues. Germline V gene sequence: CDR1 DFQATT, CDR2 SNEGSKA (reference sequence). The ends were cut back, 5 bases at V and 4 bases at J, with 21 bases in the middle. CDR3 DNA: TGCAGTGCTGTTAGCTCCCTAAGTAGGCTATACAATGAGCAGTTCTTC. Its protein is CSAVSSLSRLYNEQFF.

In this sample, this clonotype turned up many times. The rearrangement joins TRBV13 to TRBJ1-1; tentative D call: TRBD1 (5 bases). The germline gives CDR1 PRHDT, CDR2 FYEKMQ (reference sequence). The CDR3 has 14 amino acids. The V gene lost 2 bases and the J gene lost 5 bases, with 12 bases spanning the gap. CDR3 nucleotide sequence: TGTGCCAGCAGCTTACAGGGCGGAGGGACTGAAGCTTTCTTT. Its protein product is CASSLQGGGTEAFF.

The J gene is TRBJ2-7, the V gene TRBV6-2 or TRBV6-3, with D unclear. Germline-derived CDR1 and CDR2 are MNHEY and SVGEGT. Trimming left V 0 bases short and J 0 bases short, with 9 bases between. There are 15 residues in the CDR3. CDR3 bases: TGTGCCAGCAGTTACTCGGCTCAGACCTCCTACGAGCAGTACTTC. It encodes CASSYSAQTSYEQYF.

The gene calls are TRBV27 and TRBJ2-7; D is unresolved. Germline loops: CDR1 MNHEY, CDR2 SMNVEV (reference sequence). Trimming cost V 3 bases and J 3 bases, with 9 bases left between them. The CDR3 runs 13 residues. As DNA, the CDR3 is TGTGCCAGCAGTTTCTTTGACGGCTACGAGCAGTACTTC. Translated, it gives CASSFFDGYEQYF.

This chain uses TRBV7-2 with TRBJ2-1; D perhaps matches TRBD2 (6 bases). V lost 2 bases, J lost 16 bases, and 15 bases lay in between. The CDR3 length is 12 residues. CDR1 is SGHTA and CDR2 is FQGNSA in the germline V gene. CDR3 coding DNA: TGTGCCAGCAGCTTAACCCGGGACTGGGCATTCTTC. Its protein is CASSLTRDWAFF.

The genes are TRBV5-1 and TRBJ2-6; 10 nucleotides match TRBD1. J was trimmed by 0 bases and V by 3 bases; bases with no gene match: 6. The CDR3 has 18 amino acids. Germline values: CDR1 SGHRS, CDR2 YFSETQ. The CDR3 nucleotides are TGCGCCAGCAGCTCGGACAGGGGGAGGGGCTCTGGGGCCAACGTCCTGACTTTC. The encoded protein is CASSSDRGRGSGANVLTF.